Presented here are 10 T cell receptor beta chains from one specimen sequenced in a study of cytomegalovirus exposure and HLA in healthy donors. The primer mix had 60 Vbeta and 13 Jbeta primers. Assay: immunoSEQ multiplex PCR; the TCRdb copy retains only in-frame clones and omits some. The repertoire holds some 130,000 clones, about 80% seen once, with about 2.6% in the top ten. The sample comprised PBMCs. These receptors were collected from a young man in good health and CMV-seronegative.

The V and J genes are TRBV7-6 and TRBJ2-7; weak D call: TRBD2 (6 bases). V was clipped by 0 bases and J by 7 bases, with 19 bases between them. Germline CDR1 is SGHVS and CDR2 is FNYEAQ. This CDR3 spans 16 amino acids. The CDR3 loop is CASSLAVGEARWEQYF. The CDR3 DNA follows: TGTGCCAGCAGCTTAGCGGTTGGGGAGGCGCGTTGGGAGCAGTACTTC.

The table lists this clone with a count of one. Additional DNA sequences in this sample encode the identical CDR3. The chain recombines TRBV5-1 with TRBJ2-7, with unresolved D. Germline lookup yields CDR1 SGHRS and CDR2 YFSETQ. The CDR3 runs 14 residues. Trimming removed 4 bases at V and 0 bases at J, with 11 bases between. This chain's CDR3 is CASSLSQVSYEQYF. CDR3 nucleotides: TGCGCCAGCAGCCTGAGCCAGGTCTCCTACGAGCAGTACTTC. The full variable domain, rest sourced from reference TRBV5-1 and TRBJ2-7, is KAGVTQTPRYLIKTRGQQVTLSCSPISGHRSVSWYQQTPGQGLQFLFEYFSETQRNKGNFPGRFSGRQFSNSRSEMNVSTLELGDSALYLCASSLSQVSYEQYFGPGTRLTVT.

V usage is TRBV27 and J usage is TRBJ2-7; 9 bases fit TRBD1. Germline-derived CDR1 and CDR2 are MNHEY and SMNVEV (reference sequence). J gave up 3 bases and V 5 bases, and 5 bases lay outside the gene matches. The CDR3 totals 14 residues. This CDR3 reads CASSPGQGFYEQYF. CDR3 DNA: TGTGCCAGCAGTCCGGGACAGGGTTTCTACGAGCAGTACTTC.

In nucleotides, the CDR3 is TGCGCCAGCACCCCCGAGGCTAGCGGACCCTACGAGCAGTACTTC. This sequence encodes CASTPEASGPYEQYF. This chain joins TRBV5-1 and TRBJ2-7, with 7 bases lining up with TRBD2. V shed 6 bases, J shed 2 bases, and the junction held 11 bases outside the gene matches. CDR1 SGHRS and CDR2 YFSETQ come from the germline V gene. CDR3 length equals 15 residues.

The rearrangement links TRBV11-3 to TRBJ2-2, with no clear D. There are 14 residues in the CDR3. Germline V gene sequence: CDR1 SGHNT, CDR2 YENEEA. Trimming removed 1 base from V and 7 bases from J, with 10 bases in between. CDR3 bases: TGTGCCAGCAGCTTAGTCCTCAGAGGCGGGGAGCTGTTTTTT. Translating it yields CASSLVLRGGELFF.

The chain joins TRBV27 to TRBJ2-1; 7 bases match TRBD2. CDR3 size: 15 residues. With V trimmed by 6 bases and J by 6 bases, 11 bases remained unmatched. Germline loops: CDR1 MNHEY, CDR2 SMNVEV (reference sequence). The DNA for the CDR3 is TGTGCCAGCAGCCCATCGAGCTGGACTAGCAATGAGCAGTTCTTC. Its protein product is CASSPSSWTSNEQFF.

The J gene is TRBJ2-3, the V gene TRBV9; no firm D call. In germline, CDR1 is SGDLS, CDR2 YYNGEE. The length of the CDR3 is 12 residues. V gave up 2 bases and J gave up 4 bases, with 5 bases separating them. The CDR3 reads CASSVPADTQYF. The DNA for the CDR3 is TGTGCCAGCAGCGTCCCCGCAGATACGCAGTATTTT.

This chain uses TRBV27 with TRBJ2-7, with 7 bases matching TRBD1. The CDR3 length is 14 residues. After removal of 8 bases from V and 3 bases from J, the junction contained 10 bases not matched to a gene. The germline V gene has CDR1 MNHEY and CDR2 SMNVEV (reference sequence). CDR3 residues: CASGARGWYYEQYF. CDR3 DNA: TGTGCCAGCGGGGCCAGGGGGTGGTACTACGAGCAGTACTTC.

The chain recombines TRBV5-1 with TRBJ2-7; TRBD2 aligns across 7 bases. The CDR3 loop spans 12 amino acids. Germline V gene lookup returns CDR1 SGHRS and CDR2 YFSETQ. The junction had 2 bases not matched to a gene; V was cut back by 4 bases and J by 4 bases. This CDR3 is CASSVGGYEQYF. CDR3 nucleotide sequence: TGCGCCAGCAGCGTCGGGGGGTACGAGCAGTACTTC.

J is TRBJ2-7 and V is TRBV10-1, with 9 bases matching TRBD1. The CDR3 has 14 residues. Germline CDR1 WNHNN, CDR2 SYGVQD (reference sequence). The trim removed 3 bases at V and 5 bases at J, leaving 5 bases unmatched. The CDR3 here is CASSEGQGFDEQYF. DNA of the CDR3: TGCGCCAGCAGTGAAGGACAGGGGTTCGACGAGCAGTACTTC.